The present T cell receptor beta chain was sequenced within a study of early stage breast cancer tumors. Notes on the study in general: Blood repertoires resembled normal breast more than tumor.

About this clone itself: What it recognizes is unknown.

Libraries were prepared by immunoSEQ multiplex PCR; TCRdb keeps only in-frame clonotypes and omits some of them. The data hold about 36,000 clones, with 74% observed a single time. Source material: blood. This clonotype originated in a person aged 55 to 75 with breast cancer.

CDR3 bases: TGTGCCAGCAGCCAAGTAGGGACTAGTGCCGGAGAGCAGTTCTTC. Protein sequence: CASSQVGTSAGEQFF. This chain links TRBV14 with TRBJ2-1, with TRBD2 matching over 8 bases. V lost 1 base and J lost 10; bases outside the gene matches: 9. CDR3 length equals 15 residues. Germline lookup yields CDR1 SGHDN and CDR2 FVKESK.